A single sample is the source of the 23 T cell receptor beta chains below, sequenced in a study of shared clonotypes between healthy human individuals. Some clones are missing from TCRdb's copy, which holds only in-frame ones; the method was immunoSEQ multiplex PCR. The table lists approximately 500,000 clones, 75% to 85% of them singletons. The sample taken for sequencing was PBMCs. Source of these receptors: a middle-aged woman in good health. Some clones in this sample may be carry-over from other donors' samples.

This rearrangement joins TRBV7-6 to TRBJ2-1, with D possibly matching TRBD2 (5 bases). The germline V gene encodes CDR1 SGHVS and CDR2 FNYEAQ. Trimming stripped 0 bases from V and 8 bases from J, with 14 bases between. The CDR3 is 15 residues long. The CDR3 region has the DNA TGTGCCAGCAGCTTAGCGGGAGTAAGGATGGATGAGCAGTTCTTC. Translated, it gives CASSLAGVRMDEQFF.

This clone was counted a few times. The chain uses TRBV2 and TRBJ2-1, with D perhaps matching TRBD1 (5 bases). Trimming took off 6 bases at V and 2 bases at J, with 17 bases between the two ends. The CDR3 runs 16 residues. The germline gives CDR1 SNHLY, CDR2 FYNNEI. The CDR3 coding sequence is TGTGCCAGCAGCCCCAGGGCGGCTGGGACCTACAATGAGCAGTTCTTC. Protein: CASSPRAAGTYNEQFF.

In this sample, this clone turned up a few times. The CDR3 DNA is TGTGCCAGCTCACCTGGACTAGCTCCCTACGAGCAGTACTTC. Protein sequence: CASSPGLAPYEQYF. The chain uses TRBV18 and TRBJ2-7; TRBD2 matches 8 bases. This CDR3 spans 14 amino acids. The ends lost 3 bases at V and 2 bases at J; junction bases unmatched: 3. Germline V CDR1 and CDR2: KGHSH, LQKENI.

The chain employs TRBV7-9 and TRBJ2-4; 9 bases align to TRBD2. The CDR3 extends over 16 amino acids. The V gene end was trimmed by 4 bases and the J gene end by 12 bases; junction bases not matched to a gene: 16. Germline values: CDR1 SEHNR, CDR2 FQNEAQ (reference sequence). The CDR3 DNA follows: TGTGCCAGCAGCTCCCCGGGGGGGGGTCTAGCGGGAACTCAGTACTTC. Translated, it gives CASSSPGGGLAGTQYF. The full variable domain, in which reference TRBV7-9 and TRBJ2-4 provide the parts outside the CDR3, is DTGVSQNPRHKITKRGQNVTFRCDPISEHNRLYWYRQTLGQGPEFLTYFQNEAQLEKSRLLSDRFSAERPKGSFSTLEIQRTEQGDSAMYLCASSSPGGGLAGTQYFGAGTRLSVL.

This chain connects TRBV5-1 to TRBJ2-2; D gene ambiguous. The germline V gene has CDR1 SGHRS and CDR2 YFSETQ. Deletions cut 4 bases from V and 1 base from J, with 11 bases between. The CDR3 totals 15 residues. The CDR3 here is CASSPPTENTGELFF. CDR3 in DNA: TGCGCCAGCAGCCCTCCGACTGAGAACACCGGGGAGCTGTTTTTT.

V is TRBV2 and J is TRBJ2-1; D is possibly TRBD2 (5 bases). The V end lost 3 bases, the J end lost 7 bases, and 10 bases lay between the germline ends. Germline loops: CDR1 SNHLY, CDR2 FYNNEI. This CDR3 region has 13 residues. CDR3 bases: TGTGCCAGCAGTGAGGAACTAGGAAATGAGCAGTTCTTC. Translated, it gives CASSEELGNEQFF. Full variable domain (missing parts from reference TRBV2 and TRBJ2-1): EPEVTQTPSHQVTQMGQEVILRCVPISNHLYFYWYRQILGQKVEFLVSFYNNEISEKSEIFDDQFSVERPDGSNFTLKIRSTKLEDSAMYFCASSEELGNEQFFGPGTRLTVL.

Written as DNA, the CDR3 is TGTGCCAGCAGCACCACAGGGGTGGGGCCTCAAGAGACCCAGTACTTC. Amino acids: CASSTTGVGPQETQYF. V gene TRBV7-3 combines with J gene TRBJ2-5; TRBD1 agrees at 7 bases. This CDR3 region has 16 residues. J gave up 2 bases and V 5 bases, and 11 bases lay outside the gene matches. CDR1 and CDR2 from the germline V gene are SGHTA and FQGTGA.

This chain uses TRBV11-2 with TRBJ1-1; D gene ambiguous. In germline, CDR1 is SGHAT, CDR2 FQNNGV. V lost 3 bases, J lost 6 bases, and 11 bases lay in between. The CDR3 length is 13 residues. The DNA of the CDR3 is TGTGCCAGCAGCTTCTCCACAACGGCTGAAGCTTTCTTT. Translated: CASSFSTTAEAFF.

The chain joins TRBV10-3 to TRBJ1-1, with D possibly TRBD1 on 5 matching bases. The CDR3 loop spans 15 amino acids. Germline V gene sequence: CDR1 ENHRY, CDR2 SYGVKD. V lost 0 bases, J lost 4 bases, and 12 bases lay in between. The CDR3 spells CAISESRGGSTEAFF. The CDR3 region has the DNA TGTGCCATCAGTGAGTCAAGGGGAGGAAGCACTGAAGCTTTCTTT.

The V and J genes are TRBV10-3 and TRBJ1-5; D is perhaps TRBD1 (6 bases). Germline V lookup: CDR1 ENHRY, CDR2 SYGVKD. Trimming stripped 5 bases from V and 4 bases from J, with 12 bases between. There are 14 residues in the CDR3. CDR3 loop: CAISLQGGNQPQHF. As DNA, the CDR3 is TGTGCCATCAGTTTACAGGGTGGGAATCAGCCCCAGCATTTT.

The chain combines TRBV6-6 with TRBJ1-6; 10 nucleotides match TRBD1. J was trimmed by 7 bases and V by 10 bases; bases with no gene match: 10. The CDR3 spans 15 residues. CDR1 is MNHNY, CDR2 SVGAGI, per germline (reference sequence). In DNA form, the CDR3 reads TGTGCCACCACCCCGTCGGGACAGGGGAATTCACCCCTCCACTTT. Its translation is CATTPSGQGNSPLHF.

This clone was detected only once. The rearrangement joins TRBV30 to TRBJ2-7; 10 bases are a match to TRBD2. The V gene end was trimmed by 2 bases and the J gene end by 9 bases; junction bases not matched to a gene: 10. Per germline, CDR1 GTSNPN and CDR2 SVGIG (reference sequence). CDR3 length: 14 residues. DNA for the CDR3: TGTGCCTGGAGTAAGGTACTAGCGGGACCTCCGCAGTACTTC. It codes for CAWSKVLAGPPQYF.

Here the CDR3 DNA reads TGTGCCAGCAGCTTGGTGGGACAGGGTTATGGCTACACCTTC. Translating it yields CASSLVGQGYGYTF. This chain links TRBV5-5 with TRBJ1-2, with TRBD1 identical over 9 bases. Germline CDR1 reads SGHKS; CDR2 reads YYEKEE (reference sequence). J lost 5 bases, V lost 0 bases, and 2 bases had no gene match. The CDR3 extends over 14 amino acids. The full variable domain, completed using reference TRBV5-5 and TRBJ1-2, is DAGVTQSPTHLIKTRGQQVTLRCSPISGHKSVSWYQQVLGQGPQFIFQYYEKEERGRGNFPDRFSARQFPNYSSELNVNALLLGDSALYLCASSLVGQGYGYTFGSGTRLTVV.

This sequence joins TRBV6-5 and TRBJ1-1, with D perhaps matching TRBD1 (5 bases). This CDR3 is 15 amino acids long. Germline lookup yields CDR1 MNHEY and CDR2 SVGAGI. V shed 0 bases and J shed 1 base, with 9 bases lying between them. The DNA of the CDR3 is TGTGCCAGCAGTTACTCGGGGGGAAAGAACACTGAAGCTTTCTTT. As protein: CASSYSGGKNTEAFF.

J is TRBJ2-2 and V is TRBV11-3, with 9 positions matching TRBD1. This CDR3 spans 16 amino acids. The junction had 5 bases not matched to a gene; V was cut back by 4 bases and J by 2 bases. Germline CDR1 and CDR2: SGHNT and YENEEA. In DNA form, the CDR3 reads TGTGCCAGCAGCTCGGGGACAGGGTTAAACACCGGGGAGCTGTTTTTT. Its protein product is CASSSGTGLNTGELFF. Full variable domain (outside the CDR3, taken from reference TRBV11-3 and TRBJ2-2): EAGVVQSPRYKIIEKKQPVAFWCNPISGHNTLYWYLQNLGQGPELLIRYENEEAVDDSQLPKDRFSAERLKGVDSTLKIQPAELGDSAVYLCASSSGTGLNTGELFFGEGSRLTVL.

This clone was counted only a few times. The CDR3 DNA is TGTGCCAGCAGCCCTCCGGGGGAGGCGACCTACGAGCAGTACTTC. Amino acids: CASSPPGEATYEQYF. This chain links TRBV28 with TRBJ2-7; TRBD2 might be the D (6 bases). Germline lookup yields CDR1 MDHEN and CDR2 SYDVKM. The CDR3 totals 15 residues. Trimming shortened V by 6 bases and J by 2 bases, and 17 bases separated the two germline ends.

The table lists this clone with a count of one. V and J are TRBV5-5 and TRBJ2-1; TRBD2 matches 9 bases. The length of the CDR3 is 16 residues. The V gene end was trimmed by 4 bases and the J gene end by 6 bases; junction bases not matched to a gene: 11. Looked up from germline, CDR1 is SGHKS and CDR2 is YYEKEE (reference sequence). As DNA, the CDR3 is TGTGCCAGCAGCCAAGATGAAGGTAGCGGGAGCAATGAGCAGTTCTTC. Translating gives CASSQDEGSGSNEQFF.

This clone was seen only once. This chain links TRBV28 with TRBJ1-3, with a tentative D call TRBD1 (5 bases). CDR3 length: 16 residues. Trimming took 2 bases from V and 1 from J, leaving 12 bases between them. Germline V gene lookup returns CDR1 MDHEN and CDR2 SYDVKM. In DNA form, the CDR3 reads TGTGCCAGCAGTTTAACAACAGGATTTTCTGGAAACACCATATATTTT. Translating it yields CASSLTTGFSGNTIYF.

V usage is TRBV2 and J usage is TRBJ2-3; D not certain. The V end was cut by 6 bases, the J end by 0 bases, with 10 bases between. CDR3 length: 14 amino acids. Germline V gene sequence: CDR1 SNHLY, CDR2 FYNNEI. CDR3 DNA: TGTGCCAGCAGACTCGGACGGAGCACAGATACGCAGTATTTT. Its translation is CASRLGRSTDTQYF.

The rearrangement links TRBV5-5 to TRBJ2-2; D is perhaps TRBD1 (6 bases). From germline, CDR1 is SGHKS and CDR2 YYEKEE (reference sequence). This CDR3 contains 15 residues. Between the trimmed V and J ends, which lost 4 bases and 0 bases, there was a span of 10 bases. The CDR3 DNA sequence: TGTGCCAGCAGCCCCTGGACAGCGAACACCGGGGAGCTGTTTTTT. Translation gives CASSPWTANTGELFF.

This clone was detected a few times. V gene TRBV27 combines with J gene TRBJ1-1, with a weak D call TRBD1 (6 bases). Trimming removed 5 bases from V and 0 bases from J, with 13 bases in between. CDR1 MNHEY and CDR2 SMNVEV come from the germline V gene (reference sequence). The CDR3 has 15 amino acids. The CDR3 protein is CASSVDRWMNTEAFF. The DNA of the CDR3 is TGTGCCAGCAGTGTAGACAGGTGGATGAACACTGAAGCTTTCTTT.

This chain joins TRBV14 and TRBJ2-7; no reliable D call. Per the germline V gene, CDR1 is SGHDN and CDR2 is FVKESK. The CDR3 loop spans 11 amino acids. V lost 1 base, J lost 7 bases, and 5 bases lay in between. The CDR3 sequence: CASSQALEQYF. In DNA form, the CDR3 reads TGTGCCAGCAGCCAAGCCCTAGAGCAGTACTTC.

This rearrangement joins TRBV29-1 to TRBJ2-7, with D possibly matching TRBD2 (6 bases). This CDR3 has 11 residues. Germline loops: CDR1 SQVTM, CDR2 ANQGSEA. V dropped 4 bases and J dropped 5 bases, with 9 bases sitting between them. The CDR3 DNA reads TGCAGCGTTGGGAGGGTGAACGAGCAGTACTTC. Encoded protein: CSVGRVNEQYF.